A selection of T cell receptor beta chains follows, all from one sample in a study of blood T cell repertoires in COVID-19. Assay used: immunoSEQ multiplex PCR; TCRdb lists only in-frame clones, some missing. This repertoire shows 200,000 to 300,000 clones, 86% found once; its top ten account for about 9.2%. The material sequenced was peripheral blood. Receptor source: a man aged 35 to 55 who had recovered from COVID-19. CDR3s include the opening cysteine and the closing phenylalanine or tryptophan. The order of the fields is J gene, V gene, D gene, clone size, CDR3 protein, CDR3 DNA. A D gene is named only where the DNA matches it firmly. Clone size is stated in some rows and not others, as once, few, many or a class when expanded.

j_call: TRBJ2-7; v_call: TRBV2; d_call: TRBD1; clone_size: -; cdr3_aa: CATRRDRQNEQYF; cdr3_nt: TGTGCCACACGCCGGGACAGACAGAACGAGCAGTACTTC
j_call: TRBJ2-5; v_call: TRBV7-2; d_call: -; clone_size: -; cdr3_aa: CASRQTLFMGETQYF; cdr3_nt: TGTGCCAGCCGACAGACACTATTTATGGGGGAGACCCAGTACTTC
j_call: TRBJ2-7; v_call: TRBV6-5; d_call: TRBD1; clone_size: -; cdr3_aa: CASSVTGGNEQYF; cdr3_nt: TGTGCCAGCAGCGTCACAGGGGGCAACGAGCAGTACTTC
j_call: TRBJ2-7; v_call: TRBV5-5; d_call: TRBD2; clone_size: once; cdr3_aa: CASSPRLAGSSYEQYF; cdr3_nt: TGTGCCAGCAGCCCAAGACTAGCGGGGAGCTCCTACGAGCAGTACTTC
j_call: TRBJ2-3; v_call: TRBV10-3; d_call: -; clone_size: -; cdr3_aa: CAISDIDTQYF; cdr3_nt: TGTGCCATCAGTGACATAGATACGCAGTATTTT
j_call: TRBJ2-1; v_call: TRBV4-3; d_call: TRBD2; clone_size: -; cdr3_aa: CASSQGLSSGRTREQFF; cdr3_nt: TGCGCCAGCAGCCAAGGTCTGTCTAGCGGGAGAACGCGAGAGCAGTTCTTC
j_call: TRBJ1-4; v_call: TRBV7-6; d_call: -; clone_size: -; cdr3_aa: CASSYRRPSTNEKLFF; cdr3_nt: TGTGCCAGCAGCTACAGACGCCCGTCAACTAATGAAAAACTGTTTTTT
j_call: TRBJ2-7; v_call: TRBV29-1; d_call: TRBD1; clone_size: -; cdr3_aa: CSVATGGQQYF; cdr3_nt: TGCAGCGTAGCGACAGGGGGCCAGCAGTACTTC
j_call: TRBJ2-3; v_call: TRBV11-3; d_call: -; clone_size: -; cdr3_aa: CASSRRLADTQYF; cdr3_nt: TGTGCCAGCAGCCGAAGACTGGCAGATACGCAGTATTTT
j_call: TRBJ1-1; v_call: TRBV19; d_call: TRBD1; clone_size: -; cdr3_aa: CASSSTGAGNTEAFF; cdr3_nt: TGTGCCAGTAGTTCGACAGGGGCGGGGAACACTGAAGCTTTCTTT
j_call: TRBJ1-3; v_call: TRBV3-1/TRBV3-2; d_call: -; clone_size: -; cdr3_aa: CASSPRSIQSGNTIYF; cdr3_nt: TGTGCCAGCAGCCCCCGCTCAATACAATCTGGAAACACCATATATTTT
j_call: TRBJ1-2; v_call: TRBV12-1; d_call: -; clone_size: -; cdr3_aa: CASSFRPRDRGRTGVYGYTF; cdr3_nt: TGTGCCAGCAGCTTTCGGCCCCGGGACAGGGGGCGCACCGGAGTCTATGGCTACACCTTC
j_call: TRBJ2-7; v_call: TRBV7-2; d_call: TRBD1; clone_size: few; cdr3_aa: CASSPGGAYEQYF; cdr3_nt: TGTGCCAGCAGCCCAGGGGGCGCCTACGAGCAGTACTTC
j_call: TRBJ2-2; v_call: TRBV3-1/TRBV3-2; d_call: -; clone_size: -; cdr3_aa: CASSIQGPDTGELFF; cdr3_nt: TGTGCCAGCAGCATACAGGGTCCCGACACCGGGGAGCTGTTTTTT
j_call: TRBJ1-2; v_call: TRBV4-3; d_call: TRBD1; clone_size: once; cdr3_aa: CASSQEAGGHNGYTF; cdr3_nt: TGCGCCAGCAGCCAAGAGGCAGGGGGTCATAATGGCTACACCTTC
j_call: TRBJ2-1; v_call: TRBV4-1; d_call: TRBD2; clone_size: -; cdr3_aa: CASGRESNEQFF; cdr3_nt: TGCGCCAGCGGGCGGGAGAGCAATGAGCAGTTCTTC
j_call: TRBJ2-1; v_call: TRBV4-3; d_call: TRBD2; clone_size: -; cdr3_aa: CASSQDIGRGASSYNEQFF; cdr3_nt: TGCGCCAGCAGCCAAGATATTGGGCGGGGGGCAAGCTCCTACAATGAGCAGTTCTTC
j_call: TRBJ2-7; v_call: TRBV9; d_call: TRBD1; clone_size: few; cdr3_aa: CASSVGAGGYYEQYF; cdr3_nt: TGTGCCAGCAGCGTAGGTGCAGGGGGCTACTACGAGCAGTACTTC
j_call: TRBJ2-3; v_call: TRBV4-3; d_call: TRBD2; clone_size: -; cdr3_aa: CASSPRTAGEEDTQYF; cdr3_nt: TGCGCCAGCAGCCCGAGGACGGCGGGGGAGGAGGATACGCAGTATTTT
j_call: TRBJ2-2; v_call: TRBV11-2; d_call: -; clone_size: -; cdr3_aa: CASSSLDRSNTGELFF; cdr3_nt: TGTGCCAGCAGTTCCTTAGACAGAAGTAACACCGGGGAGCTGTTTTTT
j_call: TRBJ2-2; v_call: TRBV20-1; d_call: -; clone_size: -; cdr3_aa: CSASSGGELFF; cdr3_nt: TGCAGTGCTAGTTCCGGCGGGGAGCTGTTTTTT
j_call: TRBJ2-1; v_call: TRBV19; d_call: TRBD1; clone_size: -; cdr3_aa: CASSRTGVSYNEQFF; cdr3_nt: TGTGCCAGTAGCCGGACAGGGGTCTCCTACAATGAGCAGTTCTTC
j_call: TRBJ2-1; v_call: TRBV7-2; d_call: TRBD2; clone_size: -; cdr3_aa: CASSSGSASGYNEQFF; cdr3_nt: TGTGCCAGCAGCTCCGGCTCGGCTAGCGGGTACAATGAGCAGTTCTTC
j_call: TRBJ2-3; v_call: TRBV11-2; d_call: TRBD1; clone_size: -; cdr3_aa: CASSYRRDRTSTDTQYF; cdr3_nt: TGTGCCAGCAGCTACCGGCGGGACAGGACTAGCACAGATACGCAGTATTTT
j_call: TRBJ2-7; v_call: TRBV5-6; d_call: TRBD2; clone_size: -; cdr3_aa: CASSLGLAGIQYF; cdr3_nt: TGTGCCAGCAGCCTGGGACTAGCGGGGATCCAGTACTTC
j_call: TRBJ2-4; v_call: TRBV21-1; d_call: -; clone_size: -; cdr3_aa: CASGPRRVLAKNIQYF; cdr3_nt: TGTGCCAGCGGACCCCGGAGGGTACTAGCCAAAAACATTCAGTACTTC
j_call: TRBJ2-3; v_call: TRBV24-1; d_call: TRBD2; clone_size: -; cdr3_aa: CATKASGGITDTQYF; cdr3_nt: TGTGCCACCAAGGCCAGCGGGGGGATTACAGATACGCAGTATTTT
j_call: TRBJ2-1; v_call: TRBV19; d_call: TRBD2; clone_size: -; cdr3_aa: CASTNPGLANNEQFF; cdr3_nt: TGTGCCAGTACCAACCCGGGACTAGCCAACAATGAGCAGTTCTTC
j_call: TRBJ2-6; v_call: TRBV18; d_call: -; clone_size: -; cdr3_aa: CASSQSQSSGANVLTF; cdr3_nt: TGTGCCAGCTCACAATCACAGAGCTCTGGGGCCAACGTCCTGACTTTC
j_call: TRBJ2-1; v_call: TRBV2; d_call: -; clone_size: -; cdr3_aa: CASSEFKGGGRKNEQFF; cdr3_nt: TGTGCCAGCAGTGAATTTAAGGGGGGAGGGAGAAAAAATGAGCAGTTCTTC
j_call: TRBJ2-2; v_call: TRBV30; d_call: -; clone_size: -; cdr3_aa: CAWSQKSRANTGELFF; cdr3_nt: TGTGCCTGGAGTCAAAAGTCGAGGGCGAACACCGGGGAGCTGTTTTTT
j_call: TRBJ1-6; v_call: TRBV6-5; d_call: TRBD1; clone_size: -; cdr3_aa: CASSRAPGGRPLHF; cdr3_nt: TGTGCCAGCAGCCGCGCGCCAGGGGGTCGGCCCCTCCACTTT
j_call: TRBJ1-2; v_call: TRBV30; d_call: -; clone_size: once; cdr3_aa: CAWSVGAYGYTF; cdr3_nt: TGTGCCTGGAGTGTAGGGGCCTATGGCTACACCTTC
j_call: TRBJ2-7; v_call: TRBV5-1; d_call: TRBD2; clone_size: once; cdr3_aa: CASSLAGLAGAYEQYF; cdr3_nt: TGCGCCAGCAGCTTGGCCGGACTAGCGGGGGCCTACGAGCAGTACTTC
j_call: TRBJ1-4; v_call: TRBV2; d_call: -; clone_size: -; cdr3_aa: CASSVGGSNEKLFF; cdr3_nt: TGTGCCAGCAGTGTGGGAGGGTCAAATGAAAAACTGTTTTTT
j_call: TRBJ2-3; v_call: TRBV9; d_call: TRBD2; clone_size: -; cdr3_aa: CASSVTGTRGPTDTQYF; cdr3_nt: TGTGCCAGCAGCGTAACCGGGACTAGAGGCCCCACAGATACGCAGTATTTT
j_call: TRBJ1-4; v_call: TRBV15; d_call: -; clone_size: few; cdr3_aa: CATSSGQQATNEKLFF; cdr3_nt: TGTGCCACCAGCAGTGGACAGCAAGCAACTAATGAAAAACTGTTTTTT
j_call: TRBJ2-7; v_call: TRBV5-1; d_call: -; clone_size: few; cdr3_aa: CASSLDRISYEQYF; cdr3_nt: TGCGCCAGCAGCTTGGACAGGATATCCTACGAGCAGTACTTC
j_call: TRBJ2-7; v_call: TRBV5-4; d_call: TRBD2; clone_size: few; cdr3_aa: CASSLVTSGHEQYF; cdr3_nt: TGTGCCAGCAGCTTGGTAACTAGCGGCCACGAGCAGTACTTC
j_call: TRBJ2-2; v_call: TRBV11-3; d_call: -; clone_size: few; cdr3_aa: CASSPSRTNTGELFF; cdr3_nt: TGTGCCAGCAGCCCCTCGCGGACGAACACCGGGGAGCTGTTTTTT
j_call: TRBJ1-3; v_call: TRBV4-2; d_call: -; clone_size: -; cdr3_aa: CASSQEEGRSGNTIYF; cdr3_nt: TGTGCCAGCAGCCAAGAAGAGGGAAGGAGTGGAAACACCATATATTTT
j_call: TRBJ1-2; v_call: TRBV6-2/TRBV6-3; d_call: TRBD1; clone_size: once; cdr3_aa: CASSYPSGQGYGYTF; cdr3_nt: TGTGCCAGCAGTTACCCCTCGGGACAGGGTTATGGCTACACCTTC
j_call: TRBJ1-3; v_call: TRBV6-5; d_call: -; clone_size: -; cdr3_aa: CASSYSIWASGNTIYF; cdr3_nt: TGTGCCAGCAGTTACTCGATCTGGGCATCAGGAAACACCATATATTTT
j_call: TRBJ2-7; v_call: TRBV12-3/TRBV12-4; d_call: TRBD1; clone_size: -; cdr3_aa: CASSFDRDYEQYF; cdr3_nt: TGTGCCAGCAGTTTCGACAGGGACTACGAGCAGTACTTC
j_call: TRBJ1-3; v_call: TRBV5-6; d_call: -; clone_size: -; cdr3_aa: CASSLERRAGNTIYF; cdr3_nt: TGTGCCAGCAGCTTGGAACGCCGAGCTGGAAACACCATATATTTT
j_call: TRBJ2-2; v_call: TRBV19; d_call: -; clone_size: -; cdr3_aa: CASSIAGELFF; cdr3_nt: TGTGCCAGTAGTATCGCCGGGGAGCTGTTTTTT
j_call: TRBJ1-1; v_call: TRBV10-1; d_call: -; clone_size: -; cdr3_aa: CASSEIGGGTEAFF; cdr3_nt: TGCGCCAGCAGTGAGATCGGGGGGGGGACTGAAGCTTTCTTT
j_call: TRBJ1-2; v_call: TRBV19; d_call: -; clone_size: few; cdr3_aa: CASNLRGSYGYTF; cdr3_nt: TGTGCCAGTAATCTCAGGGGAAGCTATGGCTACACCTTC
j_call: TRBJ2-7; v_call: TRBV11-1; d_call: TRBD2; clone_size: -; cdr3_aa: CASSRPSGEGLYEQYF; cdr3_nt: TGTGCCAGCAGCCGGCCGTCGGGGGAGGGCCTATACGAGCAGTACTTC
j_call: TRBJ1-5; v_call: TRBV5-4; d_call: -; clone_size: -; cdr3_aa: CASSLAGENQPQHF; cdr3_nt: TGTGCCAGCAGCTTGGCGGGGGAAAATCAGCCCCAGCATTTT
j_call: TRBJ1-1; v_call: TRBV9; d_call: TRBD1; clone_size: -; cdr3_aa: CASSSDVGDRGLTEAFF; cdr3_nt: TGTGCCAGCAGTTCTGACGTAGGGGACAGGGGGTTAACTGAAGCTTTCTTT
j_call: TRBJ2-1; v_call: TRBV5-6; d_call: -; clone_size: once; cdr3_aa: CASSLPGVNGQFF; cdr3_nt: TGTGCCAGCAGCCTCCCGGGAGTTAATGGGCAGTTCTTC
j_call: TRBJ2-1; v_call: TRBV13; d_call: TRBD2; clone_size: -; cdr3_aa: CASSSGRGTYNEQFF; cdr3_nt: TGTGCCAGCAGCTCCGGGAGGGGAACCTACAATGAGCAGTTCTTC
j_call: TRBJ2-2; v_call: TRBV5-4; d_call: -; clone_size: -; cdr3_aa: CASSSPGTGELFF; cdr3_nt: TGTGCCAGCAGCTCCCCCGGGACCGGGGAGCTGTTTTTT
j_call: TRBJ1-4; v_call: TRBV19; d_call: -; clone_size: -; cdr3_aa: CASSIGERRNEKLFF; cdr3_nt: TGTGCCAGTAGTATAGGAGAACGGAGGAATGAAAAACTGTTTTTT
j_call: TRBJ2-7; v_call: TRBV27; d_call: -; clone_size: -; cdr3_aa: CASSARTGSHEQYF; cdr3_nt: TGTGCCAGCAGTGCGCGCACAGGGTCCCACGAGCAGTACTTC
j_call: TRBJ1-2; v_call: TRBV3-1/TRBV3-2; d_call: -; clone_size: -; cdr3_aa: CASSQAGKNYGYTF; cdr3_nt: TGTGCCAGCAGCCAAGCCGGGAAAAACTATGGCTACACCTTC
j_call: TRBJ2-2; v_call: TRBV6-5; d_call: -; clone_size: -; cdr3_aa: CAIAPVRTGELFF; cdr3_nt: TGTGCCATCGCTCCAGTACGCACCGGGGAGCTGTTTTTT
j_call: TRBJ1-1; v_call: TRBV2; d_call: -; clone_size: -; cdr3_aa: CASSAGIWNTEAFF; cdr3_nt: TGTGCCAGCAGTGCAGGGATTTGGAACACTGAAGCTTTCTTT